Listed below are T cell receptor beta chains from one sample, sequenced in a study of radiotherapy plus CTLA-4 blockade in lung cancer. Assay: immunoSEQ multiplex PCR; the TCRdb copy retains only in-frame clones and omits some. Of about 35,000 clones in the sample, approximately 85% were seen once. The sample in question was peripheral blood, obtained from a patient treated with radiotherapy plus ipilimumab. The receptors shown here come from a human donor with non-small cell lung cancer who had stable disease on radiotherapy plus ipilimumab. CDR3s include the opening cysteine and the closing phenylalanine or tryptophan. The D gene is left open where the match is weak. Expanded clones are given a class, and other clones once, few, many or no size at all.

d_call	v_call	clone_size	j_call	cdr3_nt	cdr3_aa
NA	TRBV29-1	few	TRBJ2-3	TGCAGCGTACGAGCTGATACGCAGTATTTT	CSVRADTQYF
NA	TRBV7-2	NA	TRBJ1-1	TGTGCCAGCAGCTTATATAAGGGGGGGGACACTGAAGCTTTCTTT	CASSLYKGGDTEAFF
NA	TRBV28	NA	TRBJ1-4	TGTGCCAGCAGTCCCGATCAGGGTCAAGAAAAACTGTTTTTT	CASSPDQGQEKLFF
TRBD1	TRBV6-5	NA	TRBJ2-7	TGTGCCAGCAGCTCACCGGACAGGGTTTACGAGCAGTACTTC	CASSSPDRVYEQYF
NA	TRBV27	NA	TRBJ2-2	TGTGCCAGCAGTTTCCGACAGATCACCGGGGAGCTGTTTTTT	CASSFRQITGELFF
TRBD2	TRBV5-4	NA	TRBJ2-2	TGTGCCAGCAGCTTGGGACTAGCTGTGACCGGGGAGCTGTTTTTT	CASSLGLAVTGELFF
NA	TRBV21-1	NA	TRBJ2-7	TGTGCCAGCAGCAAGCCCCCTAGCGGAACCTACGAGCAGTACTTC	CASSKPPSGTYEQYF
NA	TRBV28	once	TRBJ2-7	TGTGCCAGCAGTTTAACCCAGGGGATTACCTACGAGCAGTACTTC	CASSLTQGITYEQYF
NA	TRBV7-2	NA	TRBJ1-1	TGTGCCAGCAGCTTAGGGGGACATTCTGAAGCTTTCTTT	CASSLGGHSEAFF
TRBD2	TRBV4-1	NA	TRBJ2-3	TGCGCCAGCAGCCTCCAGACCCGGGAGGCAGATACGCAGTATTTT	CASSLQTREADTQYF
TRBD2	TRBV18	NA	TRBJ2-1	TGTGCCAGCTCACCCCCACGGGCTAGCGGAACGTACAATGAGCAGTTCTTC	CASSPPRASGTYNEQFF
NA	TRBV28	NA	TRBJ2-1	TGTGCCAGCAGTTCCATACAGGGTACGGGCAATGAGCAGTTCTTC	CASSSIQGTGNEQFF
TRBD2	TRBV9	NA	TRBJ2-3	TGTGCCAGCAGCGTAGCCGGGACTAGCGGAAGATATAGCACAGATACGCAGTATTTT	CASSVAGTSGRYSTDTQYF
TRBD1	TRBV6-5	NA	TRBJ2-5	TGTGCCAGCAGTTACCGGACAGGGGAAGGGACCCAGTACTTC	CASSYRTGEGTQYF
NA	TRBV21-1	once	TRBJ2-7	TGTGCCAGCAGCTCCCGAGGGATTATAGCGGGGGACTCCTACGAGCAGTACTTC	CASSSRGIIAGDSYEQYF
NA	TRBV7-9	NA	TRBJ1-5	TGTGCCAGCAGCGCCGACAGTTTAAATCAGCCCCAGCATTTT	CASSADSLNQPQHF
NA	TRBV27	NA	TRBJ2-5	TGTGCCAGCAGTTTATGGGGGGAGCTTAGGGGGGGGGAGACCCAGTACTTC	CASSLWGELRGGETQYF
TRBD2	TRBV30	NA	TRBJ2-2	TGTGCCTGGAGTGTACCGGGAGGGCGCAATACCGGGGAGCTGTTTTTT	CAWSVPGGRNTGELFF
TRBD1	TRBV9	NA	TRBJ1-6	TGTGCCAGCAGCGTAGGGACAGGGGACTCACCCCTCCACTTT	CASSVGTGDSPLHF
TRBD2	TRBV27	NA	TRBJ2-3	TGTGCCAGCAGCTCCGGACTAGCGGATAGCACAGATACGCAGTATTTT	CASSSGLADSTDTQYF
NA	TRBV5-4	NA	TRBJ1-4	TGTGCCAGCAGCTTGGACAGATATAATGAAAAACTGTTTTTT	CASSLDRYNEKLFF
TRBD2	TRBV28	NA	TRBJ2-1	TGTGCCAGCACCTTTCCCCTAGCGGGAGGTGGTGAGCAGTTCTTC	CASTFPLAGGGEQFF
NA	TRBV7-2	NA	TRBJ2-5	TGTGCCAGCAGCCCATCTGGACAGCATTACCAAGAGACCCAGTACTTC	CASSPSGQHYQETQYF
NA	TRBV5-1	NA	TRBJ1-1	TGCGCCAGCAGCTTGGAGGGGGTTGGGACTGAAGCTTTCTTT	CASSLEGVGTEAFF
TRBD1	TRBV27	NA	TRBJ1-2	TGTGCCAGCAGTCCCCTACAGGGGGTCGGCTATGGCTACACCTTC	CASSPLQGVGYGYTF
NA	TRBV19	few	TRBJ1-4	TGTGCCAGTAACCGACGGGGGAATGACAAACTGTTTTTT	CASNRRGNDKLFF
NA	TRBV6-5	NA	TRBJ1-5	TGTGCCAGCAGAAGACAGGCTAGCAATCAGCCCCAGCATTTT	CASRRQASNQPQHF
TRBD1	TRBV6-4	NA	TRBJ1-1	TGTGCCAGCAGGGCGGGACAGGGGGGCACTGAAGCTTTCTTT	CASRAGQGGTEAFF
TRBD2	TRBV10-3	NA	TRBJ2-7	TGTGCCATCACCCAAAGGCTGGCGGGGGACTCCTACGAGCAGTACTTC	CAITQRLAGDSYEQYF
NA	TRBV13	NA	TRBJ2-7	TGTGCCAGCAGCTTAGGGGAGTTGGCGCAGTACTTC	CASSLGELAQYF
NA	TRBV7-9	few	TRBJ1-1	TGTGCCAGCAGCTTAGGGGGGACTTCGAACACTGAAGCTTTCTTT	CASSLGGTSNTEAFF
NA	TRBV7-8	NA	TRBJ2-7	TGTGCCAGCAGCGTACAGCATTACGAGCAGTACTTC	CASSVQHYEQYF
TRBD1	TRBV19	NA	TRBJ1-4	TGTGCCAGTAGTAAAATGGGGACAGGCTTTAATGAAAAACTGTTTTTT	CASSKMGTGFNEKLFF
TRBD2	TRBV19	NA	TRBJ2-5	TGTGCCAGTAGTCCGGGACTAGCGGGAGAGACCCAGTACTTC	CASSPGLAGETQYF
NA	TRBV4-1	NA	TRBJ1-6	TGCGCCAGCAGCCTCCGAGATTCGGACAGTGATAATTCACCCCTCCACTTT	CASSLRDSDSDNSPLHF
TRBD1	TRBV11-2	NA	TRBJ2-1	TGTGCCAGCAGCTTAGTTCTTGGGACAGGTTACAATGAGCAGTTCTTC	CASSLVLGTGYNEQFF
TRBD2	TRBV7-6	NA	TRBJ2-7	TGTGCCAGCAGCCTCGGGCGGGAGGCCCCCTACGAGCAGTACTTC	CASSLGREAPYEQYF
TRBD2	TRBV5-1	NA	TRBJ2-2	TGCGCCAGCAGCTTCCTAGGGACTAGCGAGCCCGGGGAGCTGTTTTTT	CASSFLGTSEPGELFF
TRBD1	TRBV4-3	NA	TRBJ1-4	TGCGCCAGCAGCCAAACGACAGGGGCGGAAAAACTGTTTTTT	CASSQTTGAEKLFF
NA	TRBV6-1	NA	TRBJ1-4	TGTGCCAGCAGTGTACGGGGGGCTCATAATGAAAAACTGTTTTTT	CASSVRGAHNEKLFF
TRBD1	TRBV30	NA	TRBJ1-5	TGTGCCTGGAGTGTACTTGACAGGGACCAGCATTTT	CAWSVLDRDQHF
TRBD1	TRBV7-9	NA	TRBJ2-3	TGTGCCAGCACCTTGCAGGGGGCAGATACGCAGTATTTT	CASTLQGADTQYF
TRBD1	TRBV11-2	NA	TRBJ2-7	TGTGCCAGCAGCTCCACGGGACAGGGGAACCTTTACGAGCAGTACTTC	CASSSTGQGNLYEQYF
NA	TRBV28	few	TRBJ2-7	TGTGCCAGCAGTTCGATTAGAATTCCCTACGAGCAGTACTTC	CASSSIRIPYEQYF
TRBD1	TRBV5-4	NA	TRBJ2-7	TGTGCCAGCAGCATCGACAGGGGGCCCTACGAGCAGTACTTC	CASSIDRGPYEQYF
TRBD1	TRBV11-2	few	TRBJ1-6	TGTGCCAGCAGCTTAGGCCCCGACAGGGGGAATTCACCCCTCCACTTT	CASSLGPDRGNSPLHF
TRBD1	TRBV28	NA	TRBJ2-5	TGTGCCAGCAGTACTAGACAGGGACAGGGAGGAGAGACCCAGTACTTC	CASSTRQGQGGETQYF
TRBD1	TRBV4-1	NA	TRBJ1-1	TGCGCCAGCAGCCAACCCACGACAGGGGTGAACACTGAAGCTTTCTTT	CASSQPTTGVNTEAFF
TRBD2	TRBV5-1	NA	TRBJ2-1	TGCGCCAGCAGCTTCCCAGCGGGGTACAATGAGCAGTTCTTC	CASSFPAGYNEQFF
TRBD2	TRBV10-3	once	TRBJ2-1	TGTGCCATCAGCCTAGCGGAGGCTAGCTCCTACAATGAGCAGTTCTTC	CAISLAEASSYNEQFF
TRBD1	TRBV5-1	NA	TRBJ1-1	TGCGCCAGCCGCCTTAGCCCGACAGGGACCACTGAAGCTTTCTTT	CASRLSPTGTTEAFF